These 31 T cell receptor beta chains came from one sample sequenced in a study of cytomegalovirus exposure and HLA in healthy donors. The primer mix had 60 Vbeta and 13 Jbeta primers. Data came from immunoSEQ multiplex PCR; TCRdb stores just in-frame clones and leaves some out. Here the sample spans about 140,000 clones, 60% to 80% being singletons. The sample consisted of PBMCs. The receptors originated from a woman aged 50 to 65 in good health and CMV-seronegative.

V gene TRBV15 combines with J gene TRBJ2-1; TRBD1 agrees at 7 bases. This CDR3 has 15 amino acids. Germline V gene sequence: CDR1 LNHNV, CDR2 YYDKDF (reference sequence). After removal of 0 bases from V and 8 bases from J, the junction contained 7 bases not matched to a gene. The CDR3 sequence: CATSRERGGAYEQFF. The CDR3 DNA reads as TGTGCCACCAGCAGAGAGAGAGGGGGCGCGTATGAGCAGTTCTTC.

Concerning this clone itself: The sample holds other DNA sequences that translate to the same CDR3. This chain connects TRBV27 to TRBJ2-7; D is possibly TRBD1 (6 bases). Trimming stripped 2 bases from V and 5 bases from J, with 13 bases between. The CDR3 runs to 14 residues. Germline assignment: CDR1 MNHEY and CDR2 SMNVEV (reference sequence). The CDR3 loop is CASSLGRGLNEQYF. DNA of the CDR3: TGTGCCAGCAGTTTAGGCAGGGGCCTGAACGAGCAGTACTTC.

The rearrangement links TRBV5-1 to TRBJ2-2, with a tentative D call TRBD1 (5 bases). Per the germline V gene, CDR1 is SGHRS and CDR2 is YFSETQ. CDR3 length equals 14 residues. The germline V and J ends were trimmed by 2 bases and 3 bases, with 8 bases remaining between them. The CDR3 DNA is TGCGCCAGCAGCTTCACCAGGGACACCGGGGAGCTGTTTTTT. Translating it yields CASSFTRDTGELFF. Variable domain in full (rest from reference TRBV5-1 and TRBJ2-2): KAGVTQTPRYLIKTRGQQVTLSCSPISGHRSVSWYQQTPGQGLQFLFEYFSETQRNKGNFPGRFSGRQFSNSRSEMNVSTLELGDSALYLCASSFTRDTGELFFGEGSRLTVL.

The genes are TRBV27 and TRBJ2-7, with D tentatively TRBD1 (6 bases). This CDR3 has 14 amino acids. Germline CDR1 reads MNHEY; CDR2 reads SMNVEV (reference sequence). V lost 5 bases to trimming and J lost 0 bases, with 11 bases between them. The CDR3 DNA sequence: TGTGCCAGCAGTCTCCGACAGGTCTCCTACGAGCAGTACTTC. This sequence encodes CASSLRQVSYEQYF.

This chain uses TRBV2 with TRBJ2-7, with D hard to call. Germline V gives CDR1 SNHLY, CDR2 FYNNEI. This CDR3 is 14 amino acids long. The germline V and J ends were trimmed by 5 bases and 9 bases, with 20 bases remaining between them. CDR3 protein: CASSRPPFYERQYF. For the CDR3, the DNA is TGTGCCAGCAGTCGGCCACCATTCTACGAGCGGCAGTACTTC.

The CDR3 spells CASSVAGGAASEGLSYEQYF. CDR3 nucleotide sequence: TGTGCCAGCAGCGTAGCCGGAGGGGCGGCTAGCGAGGGGTTGTCCTACGAGCAGTACTTC. This chain connects TRBV9 to TRBJ2-7; D might be TRBD2 (6 bases). CDR3 length: 20 amino acids. CDR1 and CDR2 (germline): SGDLS, YYNGEE. V was trimmed by 0 bases and J by 1 base, leaving 26 bases between them.

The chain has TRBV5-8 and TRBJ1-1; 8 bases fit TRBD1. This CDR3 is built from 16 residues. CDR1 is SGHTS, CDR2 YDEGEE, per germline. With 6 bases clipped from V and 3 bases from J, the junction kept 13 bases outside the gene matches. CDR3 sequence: CASITWTGIMDTEAFF. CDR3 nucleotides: TGTGCCAGCATAACTTGGACAGGGATAATGGACACTGAAGCTTTCTTT.

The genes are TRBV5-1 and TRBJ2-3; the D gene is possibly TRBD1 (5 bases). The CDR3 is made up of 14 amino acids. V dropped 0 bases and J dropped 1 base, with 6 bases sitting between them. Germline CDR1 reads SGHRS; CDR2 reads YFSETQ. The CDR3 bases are TGCGCCAGCAGCTTGGAAGGGGGCACAGATACGCAGTATTTT. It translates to CASSLEGGTDTQYF. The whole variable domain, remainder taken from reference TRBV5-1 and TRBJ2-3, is KAGVTQTPRYLIKTRGQQVTLSCSPISGHRSVSWYQQTPGQGLQFLFEYFSETQRNKGNFPGRFSGRQFSNSRSEMNVSTLELGDSALYLCASSLEGGTDTQYFGPGTRLTVL.

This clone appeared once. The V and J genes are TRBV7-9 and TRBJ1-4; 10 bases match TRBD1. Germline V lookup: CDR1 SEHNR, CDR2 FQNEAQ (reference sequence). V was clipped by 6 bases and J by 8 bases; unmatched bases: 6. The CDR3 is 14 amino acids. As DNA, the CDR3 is TGTGCCAGCAGACAGACAGGGGGCGGGGAAAAACTGTTTTTT. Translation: CASRQTGGGEKLFF.

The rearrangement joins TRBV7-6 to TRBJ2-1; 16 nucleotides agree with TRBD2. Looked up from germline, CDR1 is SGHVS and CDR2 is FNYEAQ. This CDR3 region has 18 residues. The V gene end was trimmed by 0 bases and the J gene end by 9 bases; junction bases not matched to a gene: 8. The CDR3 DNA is TGTGCCAGCAGCTTAGCTCAGGGACTAGCGGGGGGGCCGGGTGAGCAGTTCTTC. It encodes CASSLAQGLAGGPGEQFF.

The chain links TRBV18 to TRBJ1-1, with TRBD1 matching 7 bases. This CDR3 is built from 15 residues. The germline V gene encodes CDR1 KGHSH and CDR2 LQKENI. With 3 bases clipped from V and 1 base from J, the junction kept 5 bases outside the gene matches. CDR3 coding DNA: TGTGCCAGCTCACCCGAGGACAGGTCGAACACTGAAGCTTTCTTT. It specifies CASSPEDRSNTEAFF.

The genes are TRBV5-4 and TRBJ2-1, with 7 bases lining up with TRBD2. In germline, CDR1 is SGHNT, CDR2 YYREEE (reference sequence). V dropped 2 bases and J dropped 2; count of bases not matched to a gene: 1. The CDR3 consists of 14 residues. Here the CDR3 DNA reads TGTGCCAGCAGCTTTCGGGAGGCCTACAATGAGCAGTTCTTC. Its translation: CASSFREAYNEQFF.

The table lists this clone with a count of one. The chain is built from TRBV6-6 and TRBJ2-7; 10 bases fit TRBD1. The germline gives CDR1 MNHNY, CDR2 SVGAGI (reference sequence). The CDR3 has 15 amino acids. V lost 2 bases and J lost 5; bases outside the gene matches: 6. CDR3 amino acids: CASSYPGQGTHEQYF. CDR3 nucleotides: TGTGCCAGCAGTTACCCGGGACAGGGGACCCACGAGCAGTACTTC.

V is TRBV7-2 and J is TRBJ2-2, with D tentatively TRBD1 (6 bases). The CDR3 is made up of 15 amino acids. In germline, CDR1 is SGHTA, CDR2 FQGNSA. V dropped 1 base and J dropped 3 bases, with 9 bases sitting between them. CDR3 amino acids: CASSLGGRYTGELFF. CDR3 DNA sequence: TGTGCCAGCAGCTTAGGGGGGCGGTACACCGGGGAGCTGTTTTTT.

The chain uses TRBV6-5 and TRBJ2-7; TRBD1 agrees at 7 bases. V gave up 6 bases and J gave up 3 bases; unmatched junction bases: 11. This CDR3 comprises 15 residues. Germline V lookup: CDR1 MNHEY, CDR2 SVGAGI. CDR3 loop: CASRRDPRGSYEQYF. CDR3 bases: TGTGCCAGCAGGCGAGACCCCAGGGGGAGCTACGAGCAGTACTTC.

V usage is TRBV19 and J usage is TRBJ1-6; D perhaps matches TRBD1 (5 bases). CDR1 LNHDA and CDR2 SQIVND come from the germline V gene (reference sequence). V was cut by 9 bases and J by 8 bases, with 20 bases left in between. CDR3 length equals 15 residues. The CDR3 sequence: CASRDRGRVDSPLHF. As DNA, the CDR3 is TGTGCCAGCCGAGACCGAGGCAGGGTGGATTCACCCCTCCACTTT.

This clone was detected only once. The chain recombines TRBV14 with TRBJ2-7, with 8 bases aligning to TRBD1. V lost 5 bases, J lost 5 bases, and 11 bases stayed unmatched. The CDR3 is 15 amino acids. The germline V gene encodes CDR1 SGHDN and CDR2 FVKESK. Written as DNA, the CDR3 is TGTGCCAGCAGCAGCCCCGGGACAGGAGGGAACGAGCAGTACTTC. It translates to CASSSPGTGGNEQYF.

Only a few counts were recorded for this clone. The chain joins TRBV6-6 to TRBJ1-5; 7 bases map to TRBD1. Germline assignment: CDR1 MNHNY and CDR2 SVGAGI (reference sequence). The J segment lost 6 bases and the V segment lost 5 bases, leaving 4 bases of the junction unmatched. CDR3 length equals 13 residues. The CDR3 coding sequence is TGTGCCAGCAGTACCAGGGGGGTTCAGCCCCAGCATTTT. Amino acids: CASSTRGVQPQHF.

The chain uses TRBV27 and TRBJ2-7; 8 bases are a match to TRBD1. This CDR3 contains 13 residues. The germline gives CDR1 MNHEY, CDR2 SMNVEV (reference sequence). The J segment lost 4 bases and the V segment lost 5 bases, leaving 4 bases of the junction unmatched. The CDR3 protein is CASSPRQGYEQYF. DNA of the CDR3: TGTGCCAGCAGTCCGCGACAGGGGTACGAGCAGTACTTC.

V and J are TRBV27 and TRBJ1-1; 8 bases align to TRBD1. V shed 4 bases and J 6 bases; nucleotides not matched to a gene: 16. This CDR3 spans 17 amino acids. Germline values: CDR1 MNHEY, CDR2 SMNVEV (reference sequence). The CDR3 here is CASSSYPPGRGHAEAFF. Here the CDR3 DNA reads TGTGCCAGCAGTTCCTACCCACCGGGCAGGGGGCATGCTGAAGCTTTCTTT.

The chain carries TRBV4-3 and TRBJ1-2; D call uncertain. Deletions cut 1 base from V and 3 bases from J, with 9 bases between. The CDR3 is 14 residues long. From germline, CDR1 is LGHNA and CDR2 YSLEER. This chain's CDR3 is CASSQGALDYGYTF. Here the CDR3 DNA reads TGCGCCAGCAGCCAAGGGGCTCTGGACTATGGCTACACCTTC.

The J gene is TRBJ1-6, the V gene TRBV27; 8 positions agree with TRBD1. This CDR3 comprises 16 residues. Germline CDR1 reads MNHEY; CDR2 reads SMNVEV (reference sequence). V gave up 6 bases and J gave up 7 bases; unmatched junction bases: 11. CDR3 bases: TGTGCCAGCAGAAAACAGGGGGTGGGCTACAATTCACCCCTCCACTTT. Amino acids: CASRKQGVGYNSPLHF.

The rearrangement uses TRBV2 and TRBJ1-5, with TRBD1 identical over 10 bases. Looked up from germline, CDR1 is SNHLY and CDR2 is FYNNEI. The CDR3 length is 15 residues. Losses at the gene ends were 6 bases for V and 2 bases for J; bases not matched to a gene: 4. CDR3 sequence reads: CASRPGTGGNQPQHF. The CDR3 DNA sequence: TGTGCCAGCAGGCCCGGGACAGGGGGCAATCAGCCCCAGCATTTT.

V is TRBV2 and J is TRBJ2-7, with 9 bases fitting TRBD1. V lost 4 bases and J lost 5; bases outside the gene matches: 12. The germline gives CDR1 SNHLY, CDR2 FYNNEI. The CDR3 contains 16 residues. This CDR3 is CASSGGRGTGTHEQYF. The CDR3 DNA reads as TGTGCCAGCAGTGGTGGACGGGGGACAGGGACCCACGAGCAGTACTTC.

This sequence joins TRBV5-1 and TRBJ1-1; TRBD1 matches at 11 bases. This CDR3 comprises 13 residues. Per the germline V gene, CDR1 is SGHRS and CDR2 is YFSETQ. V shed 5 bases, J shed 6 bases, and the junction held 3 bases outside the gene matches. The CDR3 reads CASRGQGAAEAFF. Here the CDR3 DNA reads TGCGCCAGCAGAGGACAGGGGGCGGCTGAAGCTTTCTTT. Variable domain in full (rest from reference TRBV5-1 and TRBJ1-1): KAGVTQTPRYLIKTRGQQVTLSCSPISGHRSVSWYQQTPGQGLQFLFEYFSETQRNKGNFPGRFSGRQFSNSRSEMNVSTLELGDSALYLCASRGQGAAEAFFGQGTRLTVV.

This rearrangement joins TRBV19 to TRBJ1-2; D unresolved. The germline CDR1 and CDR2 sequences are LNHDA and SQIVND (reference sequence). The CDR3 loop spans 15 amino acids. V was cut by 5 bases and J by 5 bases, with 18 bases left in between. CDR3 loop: CASSGKGAPLYGYTF. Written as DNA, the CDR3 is TGTGCCAGTAGTGGGAAGGGAGCGCCCCTTTATGGCTACACCTTC.

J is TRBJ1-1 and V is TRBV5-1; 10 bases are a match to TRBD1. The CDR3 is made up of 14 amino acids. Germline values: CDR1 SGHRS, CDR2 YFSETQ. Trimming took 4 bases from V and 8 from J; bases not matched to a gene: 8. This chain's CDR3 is CASSATGGRGEAFF. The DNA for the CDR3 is TGCGCCAGCAGCGCGACAGGGGGCCGCGGCGAAGCTTTCTTT.

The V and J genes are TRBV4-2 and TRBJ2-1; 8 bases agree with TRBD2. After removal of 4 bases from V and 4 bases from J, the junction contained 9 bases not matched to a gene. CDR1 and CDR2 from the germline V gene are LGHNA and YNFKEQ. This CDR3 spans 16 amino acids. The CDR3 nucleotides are TGTGCCAGCAGCCCAGGGGAAGCGGGGGAGTACAATGAGCAGTTCTTC. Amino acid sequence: CASSPGEAGEYNEQFF.

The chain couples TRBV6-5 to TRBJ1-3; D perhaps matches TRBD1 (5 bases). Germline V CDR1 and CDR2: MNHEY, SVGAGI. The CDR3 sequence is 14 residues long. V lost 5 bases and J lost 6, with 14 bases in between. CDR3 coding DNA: TGTGCCAGCAGTCCCCAGGGAAGGGAAAACACCATATATTTT. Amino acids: CASSPQGRENTIYF.

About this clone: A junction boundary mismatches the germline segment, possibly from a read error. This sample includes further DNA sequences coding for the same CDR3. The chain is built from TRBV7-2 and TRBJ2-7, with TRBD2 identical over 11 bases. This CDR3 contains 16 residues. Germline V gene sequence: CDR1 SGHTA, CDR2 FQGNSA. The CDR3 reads CASSLWASGGTYEQYF. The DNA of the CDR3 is TGCGCCAGCAGCTTATGGGCTAGCGGGGGGACCTACGAGCAGTACTTC. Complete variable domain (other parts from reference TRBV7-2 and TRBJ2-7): GAGVSQSPSNKVTEKGKDVELRCDPISGHTALYWYRQSLGQGLEFLIYFQGNSAPDKSGLPSDRFSAERTGGSVSTLTIQRTQQEDSAVYLCASSLWASGGTYEQYFGPGTRLTVT.

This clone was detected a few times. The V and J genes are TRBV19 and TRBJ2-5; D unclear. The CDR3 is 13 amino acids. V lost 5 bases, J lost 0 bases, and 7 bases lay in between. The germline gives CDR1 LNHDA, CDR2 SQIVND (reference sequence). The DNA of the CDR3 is TGTGCCAGTAGTGGCCTCCACCAAGAGACCCAGTACTTC. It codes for CASSGLHQETQYF.